The next 7 T cell receptor beta chains were all read from a single sample in a study of blood T cell repertoires in COVID-19. TCRdb's table, derived via immunoSEQ multiplex PCR, lists solely in-frame clones and lacks some. Of about 200,000 clones in the sample, around 80% were seen once. What was sequenced was peripheral blood. Receptors originate from a woman aged 80 or over with acute or convalescent COVID-19.

This rearrangement joins TRBV29-1 to TRBJ2-7, with D maybe TRBD1 (6 bases). Germline CDR1 reads SQVTM; CDR2 reads ANQGSEA. The V end lost 0 bases, the J end lost 3 bases, and 15 bases lay between the germline ends. The CDR3 is made up of 15 amino acids. As DNA, the CDR3 is TGCAGCGTTGAAGATCGTCGGCAGGGGCTCTACGAGCAGTACTTC. Encoded protein: CSVEDRRQGLYEQYF.

This chain uses TRBV5-1 with TRBJ2-7; D is possibly TRBD2 (6 bases). The germline V gene has CDR1 SGHRS and CDR2 YFSETQ. V lost 2 bases and J 3 bases, leaving 15 bases between the germline ends. The CDR3 runs 15 residues. CDR3 sequence: CASSLRAGNDYEQYF. CDR3 DNA: TGCGCCAGCAGCTTACGGGCGGGAAATGACTACGAGCAGTACTTC. The whole variable domain, filled in from reference TRBV5-1 and TRBJ2-7, reads KAGVTQTPRYLIKTRGQQVTLSCSPISGHRSVSWYQQTPGQGLQFLFEYFSETQRNKGNFPGRFSGRQFSNSRSEMNVSTLELGDSALYLCASSLRAGNDYEQYFGPGTRLTVT.

The chain joins TRBV25-1 to TRBJ1-5, with D unclear. The V gene's germline CDR1 is MGHDK and CDR2 SYGVNS. Deletions cut 3 bases from V and 2 bases from J, with 5 bases between. This CDR3 contains 13 residues. The DNA of the CDR3 is TGTGCCAGCAGTGACTCGGGCAATCAGCCCCAGCATTTT. Its protein product is CASSDSGNQPQHF.

This chain links TRBV25-1 with TRBJ1-2, with 7 nucleotides matching TRBD1. The CDR3 has 15 amino acids. Germline CDR1 MGHDK, CDR2 SYGVNS. J was trimmed by 8 bases and V by 0 bases; bases with no gene match: 9. The CDR3 protein is CASSEYQWAGGGYTF. The CDR3 bases are TGTGCCAGCAGTGAATATCAGTGGGCAGGGGGAGGCTACACCTTC.

This chain joins TRBV19 and TRBJ1-2; tentatively, D is TRBD1 (5 bases). The CDR3 extends over 14 amino acids. Trimming cost V 4 bases and J 1 base, with 10 bases left between them. Germline CDR1 LNHDA, CDR2 SQIVND (reference sequence). Here the CDR3 DNA reads TGTGCCAGTAGTACAGGGAACGGTAACTATGGCTACACCTTC. This encodes CASSTGNGNYGYTF.

V and J are TRBV30 and TRBJ1-2, with 10 bases fitting TRBD1. CDR3 length: 15 amino acids. V gave up 3 bases and J gave up 3 bases; unmatched junction bases: 7. Germline assignment: CDR1 GTSNPN and CDR2 SVGIG (reference sequence). CDR3 DNA: TGTGCCTGGAGGGTGAGGGACAGGGGTTACTATGGCTACACCTTC. It yields the protein CAWRVRDRGYYGYTF.

V usage is TRBV5-4 and J usage is TRBJ2-7; possible D gene TRBD1, 6 bases. Germline V gives CDR1 SGHNT, CDR2 YYREEE (reference sequence). The CDR3 has 15 residues. Trimming removed 2 bases at V and 1 base at J, with 13 bases between. CDR3 sequence: CASSFRQAPSYEQYF. The CDR3 DNA reads as TGTGCCAGCAGCTTTCGACAGGCACCTTCCTACGAGCAGTACTTC.